This is a list of T cell receptor beta chains from one sample in a study of blood T cell repertoires in COVID-19. Repertoires were generated with immunoSEQ multiplex PCR, while TCRdb's copy carries only in-frame clones and drops some. The sample carries roughly 330,000 clones, about 90% recorded once. The sequenced sample was peripheral blood. These receptors came from a man aged 18-30 years who had recovered from COVID-19. Each CDR3 is given with its conserved first and last residue. The order of the fields is clone size, J gene, V gene, D gene, CDR3 protein, CDR3 DNA. The D gene is left open where the match is weak. Clone size is given for some rows only: seen once, a few or many times, or a class if the clone is expanded.

>NA|TRBJ2-1|TRBV9|TRBD1
CASSTNLGTEYNEQFF
TGTGCCAGCAGCACTAACCTCGGGACAGAATACAATGAGCAGTTCTTC
>NA|TRBJ2-7|TRBV5-6|NA
CASSSLGGSPYEQYF
TGTGCCAGCAGCTCCCTAGGAGGCTCTCCCTACGAGCAGTACTTC
>NA|TRBJ2-5|TRBV2|NA
CASSVQQGQETQYF
TGTGCCAGCAGTGTCCAACAGGGCCAAGAGACCCAGTACTTC
>NA|TRBJ2-1|TRBV18|TRBD2
CASSPASGGYNEQFF
TGTGCCAGCTCACCAGCTAGCGGGGGCTACAATGAGCAGTTCTTC
>NA|TRBJ2-1|TRBV4-3|TRBD1
CASSQGQKGAYNEQFF
TGCGCCAGCAGCCAAGGACAAAAGGGGGCTTACAATGAGCAGTTCTTC
>NA|TRBJ1-2|TRBV9|TRBD1
CASSSGTGTYGYTF
TGTGCCAGCAGCTCAGGGACAGGAACCTATGGCTACACCTTC
>NA|TRBJ2-1|TRBV7-7|TRBD1
CASSLDRGNEQFF
TGTGCTAGCAGCTTAGACAGGGGCAATGAGCAGTTCTTC
>NA|TRBJ1-6|TRBV28|TRBD1
CASSPRTGKNSPLHF
TGTGCCAGCAGTCCAAGGACAGGGAAGAATTCACCCCTCCACTTT
>once|TRBJ1-3|TRBV13|NA
CASSPLTQGFGNTIYF
TGTGCCAGCAGCCCACTTACACAGGGTTTCGGAAACACCATATATTTT
>few|TRBJ1-1|TRBV29-1|TRBD1
CSVRTGGNTEAFF
TGCAGCGTGCGGACAGGGGGGAACACTGAAGCTTTCTTT
>NA|TRBJ1-4|TRBV27|NA
CASSQTTNEKLFF
TGTGCCAGCAGCCAGACAACCAATGAAAAACTGTTTTTT
>once|TRBJ1-1|TRBV20-1|NA
CSANANGAFF
TGCAGTGCAAACGCCAACGGAGCTTTCTTT
>NA|TRBJ1-2|TRBV6-2/TRBV6-3|TRBD1
CASSYSDRGYYGYTF
TGTGCCAGCAGTTACTCCGACAGGGGGTACTATGGCTACACCTTC
>NA|TRBJ1-2|TRBV21-1|NA
CASSKLSYPAWVDGTFPF
TGTGCCAGCAGCAAATTGTCCTATCCCGCTTGGGTGGACGGGACATTTCCCTTC
>NA|TRBJ2-1|TRBV19|NA
CASSIGTYNEQFF
TGTGCCAGTAGTATCGGGACTTACAATGAGCAGTTCTTC
>few|TRBJ2-7|TRBV6-2/TRBV6-3|NA
CASSYGLPVYEQYF
TGTGCCAGCAGTTACGGACTACCCGTCTACGAGCAGTACTTC
>few|TRBJ2-6|TRBV4-3|NA
CASSQEGSGGANVLTF
TGCGCCAGCAGCCAAGAAGGAAGCGGGGGGGCCAACGTCCTGACTTTC
>NA|TRBJ1-2|TRBV15|TRBD1
CATTEGRGANYGYTF
TGTGCCACCACGGAGGGCAGGGGGGCTAACTATGGCTACACCTTC
>NA|TRBJ2-1|TRBV21-1|NA
CASSRRQDAITYNEQFF
TGTGCCAGCAGCAGACGACAGGATGCAATAACCTACAATGAGCAGTTCTTC
>NA|TRBJ2-3|TRBV15|TRBD2
CATSIRDYLTDTQYF
TGTGCCACCAGCATCCGGGACTACCTCACAGATACGCAGTATTTT
>NA|TRBJ2-3|TRBV5-5|TRBD1
CASSSWTGRTDTQYF
TGTGCCAGCAGCTCCTGGACAGGACGCACAGATACGCAGTATTTT
>NA|TRBJ2-7|TRBV18|NA
CASSLDREQYF
TGTGCCAGCTCCCTAGACCGCGAGCAGTACTTC
>NA|TRBJ2-3|TRBV3-1/TRBV3-2|TRBD2
CASSHPQLAGGDTQYF
TGTGCCAGCAGCCATCCTCAACTAGCGGGAGGAGATACGCAGTATTTT
>NA|TRBJ2-2|TRBV6-5|TRBD2
CASSYSGGKNTGELFF
TGTGCCAGCAGTTATAGCGGGGGGAAGAACACCGGGGAGCTGTTTTTT
>NA|TRBJ1-1|TRBV5-4|TRBD1
CASSPWTGAEAFF
TGTGCCAGCAGCCCGTGGACAGGGGCTGAAGCTTTCTTT
>NA|TRBJ2-3|TRBV24-1|NA
CATSEGRGVLTDTQYF
TGTGCCACCAGTGAGGGCAGGGGCGTACTAACAGATACGCAGTATTTT
>once|TRBJ2-3|TRBV9|TRBD1
CASSVLDRVEDTQYF
TGTGCCAGCAGCGTACTTGACAGGGTGGAGGATACGCAGTATTTT
>NA|TRBJ2-1|TRBV5-4|TRBD2
CASSSRLAGDTEQFF
TGTGCCAGCAGCTCAAGACTAGCGGGGGATACCGAGCAGTTCTTC
>NA|TRBJ2-7|TRBV10-2|TRBD2
CASSGSGLYYEQYF
TGCGCCAGCAGCGGATCGGGACTATATTACGAGCAGTACTTC
>few|TRBJ2-3|TRBV18|TRBD2
CASSPRLAGGTDTQYF
TGTGCCAGCTCGCCGAGACTAGCGGGGGGCACAGATACGCAGTATTTT
>NA|TRBJ2-1|TRBV19|TRBD2
CASSRGEGLSSYNEQFF
TGTGCCAGTAGTCGGGGGGAGGGCTTAAGCTCCTACAATGAGCAGTTCTTC
>NA|TRBJ2-7|TRBV28|NA
CASSFSRGADVYEQYF
TGTGCCAGCAGTTTTAGCAGGGGCGCAGATGTCTACGAGCAGTACTTC
>NA|TRBJ1-5|TRBV5-5|NA
CASSLWGQAHQPQHF
TGTGCCAGCAGCTTGTGGGGACAAGCCCACCAGCCCCAGCATTTT
>NA|TRBJ1-6|TRBV4-1|TRBD1
CASSPRDRGGSPLHF
TGCGCCAGCAGCCCCCGGGACAGGGGTGGTTCACCCCTCCACTTT
>NA|TRBJ2-1|TRBV5-1|TRBD2
CASSASGGNNEQFF
TGCGCCAGCAGCGCTAGCGGGGGGAACAATGAGCAGTTCTTC
>NA|TRBJ2-7|TRBV9|NA
CASSVDPGILREQYF
TGTGCCAGCAGCGTAGATCCAGGGATCCTGCGCGAGCAGTACTTC
>NA|TRBJ2-5|TRBV5-1|TRBD2
CASSLSRGEETQYF
TGCGCCAGCAGCTTGTCTCGGGGGGAGGAGACCCAGTACTTC
>few|TRBJ1-2|TRBV7-8|NA
CASSLASQNYGYTF
TGTGCCAGCAGCTTAGCTTCACAGAACTATGGCTACACCTTC
>NA|TRBJ2-1|TRBV5-1|NA
CASSQVLLASSYNEQFF
TGCGCCAGCAGCCAAGTGTTATTGGCTAGCTCCTACAATGAGCAGTTCTTC
>NA|TRBJ2-1|TRBV9|TRBD2
CASSDPASGTGEQFF
TGTGCCAGCAGCGACCCGGCTAGCGGGACGGGTGAGCAGTTCTTC
>NA|TRBJ1-4|TRBV27|NA
CASSYFRDSPEKLFF
TGTGCCAGCAGTTATTTTCGGGACTCGCCTGAAAAACTGTTTTTT
>NA|TRBJ2-1|TRBV2|TRBD1
CASSEGSWTGNEQFF
TGTGCCAGCAGTGAAGGGAGTTGGACAGGGAATGAGCAGTTCTTC
>NA|TRBJ1-1|TRBV18|TRBD1
CASSQLTGSEGAFF
TGTGCCAGCTCACAGCTGACAGGGTCCGAGGGAGCTTTCTTT
>NA|TRBJ2-6|TRBV7-2|TRBD1
CASSSGQTGANVLTF
TGTGCCAGCAGCTCGGGACAGACTGGGGCCAACGTCCTGACTTTC
>NA|TRBJ2-7|TRBV10-3|TRBD2
CAISGASGTTYEQYF
TGTGCCATCAGTGGGGCCTCCGGGACTACCTATGAGCAGTACTTC
>NA|TRBJ2-1|TRBV12-5|TRBD2
CASGSPGLAGYNEQFF
TGTGCTAGTGGCTCCCCGGGACTAGCGGGTTACAATGAGCAGTTCTTC
>NA|TRBJ1-1|TRBV27|NA
CASCRTAGDTEAFF
TGTGCCAGTTGTAGGACCGCGGGTGACACTGAAGCTTTCTTT
>NA|TRBJ1-1|TRBV10-3|TRBD1
CAISESGTGLNTEAFF
TGTGCCATCAGTGAGTCTGGGACAGGGCTAAACACTGAAGCTTTCTTT
>once|TRBJ1-1|TRBV27|TRBD1
CASSRTTGVNTEAFF
TGTGCCAGCAGCAGAACGACAGGGGTGAACACTGAAGCTTTCTTT
>NA|TRBJ2-7|TRBV11-2|TRBD2
CASNMSPLAASYEQYF
TGTGCCAGCAACATGTCCCCTCTAGCGGCGTCCTACGAGCAGTACTTC